These 9 T cell receptor beta chains originate from one sample sequenced in a study of cytomegalovirus exposure and HLA in healthy donors. With 60 Vbeta and 13 Jbeta primers, the PCR was carried out. Repertoires were generated with immunoSEQ multiplex PCR, while TCRdb's copy carries only in-frame clones and drops some. The profile shows about 260,000 clones, 84% of them singletons. Sequenced material: PBMCs. The receptors were sampled from a woman in her forties in good health and CMV-seropositive.

This chain uses TRBV19 with TRBJ2-1; 9 bases line up with TRBD1. Germline CDR1 reads LNHDA; CDR2 reads SQIVND (reference sequence). The CDR3 loop spans 16 amino acids. J was trimmed by 2 bases and V by 3 bases; bases with no gene match: 5. Written as DNA, the CDR3 is TGTGCCAGTAGTATCGTCGGACAGGGGACCTACAATGAGCAGTTCTTC. Protein: CASSIVGQGTYNEQFF.

The genes are TRBV21-1 and TRBJ1-1; TRBD1, the table's D call, was not compared with the DNA. TRBV21-1 is termed a pseudogene. The CDR3 runs to 13 residues. This CDR3 is CASSLGQGTGAFF. The CDR3 DNA is TGTGCCAGCAGCCTCGGACAGGGGACGGGTGCTTTCTTT.

The rearrangement joins TRBV7-9 to TRBJ2-1, with TRBD1 identical over 9 bases. From germline, CDR1 is SEHNR and CDR2 FQNEAQ (reference sequence). The junction had 8 bases not matched to a gene; V was cut back by 0 bases and J by 5 bases. CDR3 length equals 17 residues. The CDR3 spells CASSLARDRVAHNEQFF. DNA for the CDR3: TGTGCCAGCAGCTTAGCCAGGGACAGGGTGGCACACAATGAGCAGTTCTTC.

For this clone: At one end the junction does not follow the germline gene, possibly because of a read error. The chain carries TRBV7-9 and TRBJ2-5; possibly TRBD2 for D (6 bases). The CDR3 loop spans 17 amino acids. CDR1 is SEHNR, CDR2 FQNEAQ, per germline (reference sequence). The CDR3 loop reads CSSSLAAGGFGQETQYF. CDR3 DNA: TGTTCCAGCAGCTTAGCCGCTGGGGGGTTCGGTCAAGAGACCCAGTACTTC. Variable domain in full (rest from reference TRBV7-9 and TRBJ2-5): DTGVSQNPRHKITKRGQNVTFRCDPISEHNRLYWYRQTLGQGPEFLTYFQNEAQLEKSRLLSDRFSAERPKGSFSTLEIQRTEQGDSAMYLCSSSLAAGGFGQETQYFGPGTRLLVL.

The gene calls are TRBV7-9 and TRBJ1-5; D gene uncertain. V was trimmed by 0 bases and J by 2 bases, leaving 11 bases between them. The CDR3 is 16 amino acids. Germline CDR1 SEHNR, CDR2 FQNEAQ (reference sequence). The CDR3 coding sequence is TGTGCCAGCAGCTTAGCGGAGGGAGGAGGCAATCAGCCCCAGCATTTT. Its protein product is CASSLAEGGGNQPQHF.

The chain joins TRBV2 to TRBJ1-2; 9 bases agree with TRBD1. The CDR3 totals 14 residues. Germline CDR1 and CDR2: SNHLY and FYNNEI. V dropped 7 bases and J dropped 4; count of bases not matched to a gene: 7. DNA for the CDR3: TGTGCCAGCACTAGGGACAGGGTCGGCTATGGCTACACCTTC. Translated: CASTRDRVGYGYTF.

With regard to this clone: The junction does not match germline at one end; this may be a read error. The chain is built from TRBV7-6 and TRBJ1-5; 7 bases fit TRBD1. Germline V gene sequence: CDR1 SGHVS, CDR2 FNYEAQ. The length of the CDR3 is 16 residues. CDR3 sequence: CASCFPLGQFDQPQHF. The CDR3 nucleotides read TGTGCCAGCTGCTTCCCGTTGGGACAGTTCGATCAGCCCCAGCATTTT.

This chain connects TRBV4-1 to TRBJ2-7; D may be TRBD1 (5 bases). The CDR3 is 15 amino acids. CDR1 and CDR2 (germline): MGHRA, YSYEKL. V was clipped by 1 base and J by 2 bases, with 12 bases between them. CDR3 sequence: CASSQASQGAYEQYF. The CDR3 coding sequence is TGCGCCAGCAGCCAAGCGTCGCAGGGCGCCTACGAGCAGTACTTC.

The rearrangement links TRBV18 to TRBJ2-7; the match to TRBD1 covers 8 bases. Germline CDR1 and CDR2: KGHSH and LQKENI. The CDR3 is 12 amino acids. V shed 4 bases and J 5 bases; nucleotides not matched to a gene: 1. The CDR3 loop is CASSLQGDEQYF. CDR3 bases: TGTGCCAGCTCACTACAGGGGGACGAGCAGTACTTC.